Following are 23 T cell receptor beta chains from one sample sequenced in a study of OX40 agonist ivuxolimab in advanced cancers. Clones were read by immunoSEQ multiplex PCR, and TCRdb kept only the in-frame ones, dropping some. In the table there are 100,000 or so clones, roughly 91% of which are singletons. The sample here was CD4+ or CD8+ T cells sorted from blood, taken in a trial of the OX40 agonist ivuxolimab. All receptors come from an adult with an advanced solid tumor such as melanoma, head and neck, liver or kidney cancer.

This chain links TRBV27 with TRBJ1-2, with unresolved D. Germline V CDR1 and CDR2: MNHEY, SMNVEV (reference sequence). Trimming left V 2 bases short and J 8 bases short, with 9 bases between. The CDR3 extends over 12 amino acids. CDR3 sequence reads: CASSLAGSGYTF. DNA of the CDR3: TGTGCCAGCAGTTTAGCCGGGAGCGGCTACACCTTC.

The rearrangement uses TRBV4-1 and TRBJ1-4, with 9 bases lining up with TRBD1. The germline gives CDR1 MGHRA, CDR2 YSYEKL. The V and J ends lost 1 base and 7 bases, in that order; junction bases with no gene match: 10. This CDR3 spans 17 amino acids. This chain's CDR3 is CASSQGGQQGAREKLFF. The DNA of the CDR3 is TGCGCCAGCAGCCAAGGGGGTCAACAGGGGGCGCGTGAAAAACTGTTTTTT.

The CDR3 is CAISESVGGEQYF. The CDR3 DNA follows: TGTGCCATCAGTGAATCTGTGGGGGGCGAGCAGTACTTC. The chain carries TRBV10-3 and TRBJ2-7; possibly TRBD2 for D (6 bases). Germline CDR1 ENHRY, CDR2 SYGVKD. CDR3 length: 13 residues. The V end was cut by 3 bases, the J end by 6 bases, with 12 bases between.

The chain joins TRBV9 to TRBJ1-1, with D unclear. Trimming took 0 bases from V and 1 from J, leaving 4 bases between them. CDR3 size: 13 residues. Germline V gene data show CDR1 as SGDLS and CDR2 as YYNGEE. As DNA, the CDR3 is TGTGCCAGCAGCGTAGCGGGGAACACTGAAGCTTTCTTT. Its translation is CASSVAGNTEAFF.

The J gene is TRBJ2-2, the V gene TRBV7-6; 14 bases are a match to TRBD2. This CDR3 comprises 17 residues. With V trimmed by 5 bases and J by 3 bases, 5 bases remained unmatched. Germline V gives CDR1 SGHVS, CDR2 FNYEAQ. CDR3 nucleotide sequence: TGTGCCAGCAGCACGGGACTAGCGGGAGAGGACACCGGGGAGCTGTTTTTT. It yields the protein CASSTGLAGEDTGELFF.

The genes are TRBV19 and TRBJ2-2; maybe TRBD1 (5 bases). The CDR3 is 14 residues long. The ends were cut back, 5 bases at V and 5 bases at J, with 12 bases in the middle. Germline V gene data show CDR1 as LNHDA and CDR2 as SQIVND (reference sequence). CDR3 sequence: CASSLRVETGELFF. DNA of the CDR3: TGTGCCAGTAGTCTCAGGGTAGAGACCGGGGAGCTGTTTTTT.

V usage is TRBV4-2 and J usage is TRBJ2-3; TRBD2 matches at 13 bases. With V trimmed by 2 bases and J by 4 bases, 12 bases remained unmatched. The CDR3 extends over 19 amino acids. Germline V gives CDR1 LGHNA, CDR2 YNFKEQ. CDR3 DNA: TGTGCCAGCAGCCAATCCGGACTAGCGGGGGCCGGAACCGCAGATACGCAGTATTTT. Protein product: CASSQSGLAGAGTADTQYF.

CDR3 DNA sequence: TGTGCCAGCAGCCAAGATCGGGGTTTGGAGGGTGGGTCACCCCTCCACTTT. Translated: CASSQDRGLEGGSPLHF. V is TRBV4-2 and J is TRBJ1-6; D uncertain. CDR1 is LGHNA, CDR2 YNFKEQ, per germline. V shed 0 bases and J shed 10 bases, with 19 bases lying between them. The CDR3 contains 17 residues.

J is TRBJ2-5 and V is TRBV30; D is perhaps TRBD1 (6 bases). Per the germline V gene, CDR1 is GTSNPN and CDR2 is SVGIG (reference sequence). There are 13 residues in the CDR3. V was clipped by 3 bases and J by 5 bases, with 13 bases between them. CDR3 loop: CAWSRGHSETQYF. Here the CDR3 DNA reads TGTGCCTGGAGCCGGGGACATAGCGAGACCCAGTACTTC.

The chain joins TRBV6-6 to TRBJ2-3; D not certain. V lost 5 bases and J lost 6, with 6 bases in between. The CDR3 is 11 residues long. Germline values: CDR1 MNHNY, CDR2 SVGAGI (reference sequence). The CDR3 sequence is CASSAPDTQYF. DNA for the CDR3: TGTGCCAGCAGTGCCCCCGATACGCAGTATTTT.

The chain uses TRBV28 and TRBJ2-4; D is uncertain. Germline lookup yields CDR1 MDHEN and CDR2 SYDVKM. This CDR3 is 15 amino acids long. Deletions cut 5 bases from V and 2 bases from J, with 13 bases between. The CDR3 loop reads CASSPHPLSKNIQYF. In DNA form, the CDR3 reads TGTGCCAGCAGTCCGCATCCTCTGTCCAAAAACATTCAGTACTTC.

This chain uses TRBV18 with TRBJ2-7; 11 positions match TRBD2. Losses at the gene ends were 4 bases for V and 2 bases for J; bases not matched to a gene: 4. This CDR3 is 15 amino acids long. CDR1 and CDR2 from the germline V gene are KGHSH and LQKENI. The CDR3 region has the DNA TGTGCCAGCTCACTCCTAGCGGGAGGCACCTACGAGCAGTACTTC. Amino acids: CASSLLAGGTYEQYF.

The chain combines TRBV5-1 with TRBJ2-2, with a weak D call TRBD1 (6 bases). V lost 1 base and J lost 2, with 9 bases in between. CDR3 size: 15 residues. Germline assignment: CDR1 SGHRS and CDR2 YFSETQ. CDR3 residues: CASSLRDTNTGELFF. CDR3 DNA: TGCGCCAGCAGCTTGAGGGACACCAACACCGGGGAGCTGTTTTTT.

The chain is built from TRBV1 and TRBJ1-1. TRBV1 is a listed pseudogene. CDR3 length equals 16 residues. Here the CDR3 DNA reads TGCACCAGCAGCCAGTCAAAACCCCGGATAAACACTGAAGCTTTCTTT. Protein: CTSSQSKPRINTEAFF.

The chain employs TRBV7-2 and TRBJ1-4, with no clear D. The CDR3 spans 14 residues. Trimming pared 5 bases from V and 10 bases from J, leaving 17 bases between. Germline V gene lookup returns CDR1 SGHTA and CDR2 FQGNSA. This CDR3 is CASSPHERLGKLFF. CDR3 nucleotides: TGTGCCAGCAGCCCCCATGAACGTCTGGGAAAACTGTTTTTT.

V is TRBV20-1 and J is TRBJ2-5; D not resolved. CDR1 is DFQATT and CDR2 is SNEGSKA in the germline V gene (reference sequence). Trimming removed 3 bases from V and 5 bases from J, with 7 bases in between. This CDR3 comprises 11 residues. In nucleotides, the CDR3 is TGCAGTGCTAGGGTGGGGGAGACCCAGTACTTC. Its protein product is CSARVGETQYF.

The chain is built from TRBV7-2 and TRBJ1-3; no firm D call. The V end was cut by 0 bases, the J end by 4 bases, with 4 bases between. The length of the CDR3 is 13 residues. Looked up from germline, CDR1 is SGHTA and CDR2 is FQGNSA. CDR3 protein: CASSLANGNTIYF. In nucleotides, the CDR3 is TGTGCCAGCAGCTTAGCCAACGGAAACACCATATATTTT.

This clone was observed once. J is TRBJ1-1 and V is TRBV5-1; TRBD1 aligns across 9 bases. In germline, CDR1 is SGHRS, CDR2 YFSETQ. The CDR3 sequence is 15 residues long. Unmatched junction bases numbered 11, after V lost 4 bases and J lost 7 bases. CDR3 sequence: CASSLLYRGQGEAFF. CDR3 coding DNA: TGCGCCAGCAGCCTGCTGTACAGGGGGCAGGGTGAAGCTTTCTTT.

This chain joins TRBV6-6 and TRBJ2-3; a possible D gene is TRBD2 (7 bases). V shed 6 bases and J shed 5 bases, with 15 bases lying between them. The CDR3 covers 14 residues. The germline V gene has CDR1 MNHNY and CDR2 SVGAGI (reference sequence). The CDR3 reads CASSKGDYEDTQYF. In DNA form, the CDR3 reads TGTGCCAGCAGCAAGGGGGACTATGAAGATACGCAGTATTTT.

This sequence joins TRBV9 and TRBJ2-3; 8 bases agree with TRBD1. Per the germline V gene, CDR1 is SGDLS and CDR2 is YYNGEE. V trimming: 4 bases; J trimming: 4 bases; junction bases outside the gene matches: 8. There are 15 residues in the CDR3. CDR3 nucleotides: TGTGCCAGCAGCACCCGACAGGGGATAGCAGATACGCAGTATTTT. Translated: CASSTRQGIADTQYF. Using reference TRBV9 and TRBJ2-3 for the parts outside the CDR3, the full variable domain is DSGVTQTPKHLITATGQRVTLRCSPRSGDLSVYWYQQSLDQGLQFLIQYYNGEERAKGNILERFSAQQFPDLHSELNLSSLELGDSALYFCASSTRQGIADTQYFGPGTRLTVL.

Written as DNA, the CDR3 is TGCGCCAGCAGTCAACTGACAAATAGCTCCTACGAGCAGTACTTC. It yields the protein CASSQLTNSSYEQYF. The chain links TRBV23-1 to TRBJ2-7; D is uncertain. TRBV23-1 counts as an open reading frame of uncertain function. The CDR3 is 15 residues long. Trimming cost V 2 bases and J 0 bases, with 11 bases left between them.

The J gene is TRBJ1-1, the V gene TRBV9; 7 bases are a match to TRBD1. From germline, CDR1 is SGDLS and CDR2 YYNGEE. Germline trimming cut 4 bases from V and 1 base from J; bases unmatched to any gene: 10. The CDR3 has 16 amino acids. The CDR3, as DNA: TGTGCCAGCAGCCCCACCCAGGGACAGCCGAACACTGAAGCTTTCTTT. This codes for CASSPTQGQPNTEAFF.

The chain uses TRBV9 and TRBJ1-1, with D uncertain. V lost 1 base to trimming and J lost 6 bases, with 13 bases between them. This CDR3 comprises 14 residues. CDR1 is SGDLS and CDR2 is YYNGEE in the germline V gene. The CDR3 loop reads CASSVNVKDPEAFF. The CDR3 DNA reads as TGTGCCAGCAGCGTAAACGTAAAGGACCCTGAAGCTTTCTTT.